This TCR beta chain was recovered during a study of vaccination and CD4 T cells after COVID-19. Overall study: Investigators drew the post-COVID samples a median around 98 days after diagnosis, with a range of 35 to 161.

Specified treatment: 10-day PBMC culture with coronavirus spike peptide pools or control peptides (ViraFEST assay). The CDR3 length is 15 residues. V gave up 3 bases and J gave up 5 bases, with 16 bases separating them. Germline-derived CDR1 and CDR2 are ENHRY and SYGVKD. A note on this clonotype: Its target is not known.

Cultured CD4+ T cell DNA underwent sequencing with the Oncomine TCR Beta short-read assay. Using the QIAamp micro DNA kit, genomic DNA was extracted from the CD4+ T cells that had been cultured. TCRdb used MiXCR to reprocess the PCR reads, holding one entry per CDR3 protein. The sample includes some 11,000 distinct CDR3 sequences, about a third of them seen just once. V usage is TRBV10-3 and J usage is TRBJ1-2, with D tentatively TRBD1 (6 bases). Sequencing was performed on CD4+ T cells from blood, cultured in vitro, taken before SARS-CoV-2 vaccination. The source is a human donor who received a COVID-19 vaccine. The CDR3 spells CAISEGSTGKYGYTF. In DNA, the CDR3 is TGTGCCATCAGTGAAGGAAGCACAGGGAAATATGGCTACACCTTC.